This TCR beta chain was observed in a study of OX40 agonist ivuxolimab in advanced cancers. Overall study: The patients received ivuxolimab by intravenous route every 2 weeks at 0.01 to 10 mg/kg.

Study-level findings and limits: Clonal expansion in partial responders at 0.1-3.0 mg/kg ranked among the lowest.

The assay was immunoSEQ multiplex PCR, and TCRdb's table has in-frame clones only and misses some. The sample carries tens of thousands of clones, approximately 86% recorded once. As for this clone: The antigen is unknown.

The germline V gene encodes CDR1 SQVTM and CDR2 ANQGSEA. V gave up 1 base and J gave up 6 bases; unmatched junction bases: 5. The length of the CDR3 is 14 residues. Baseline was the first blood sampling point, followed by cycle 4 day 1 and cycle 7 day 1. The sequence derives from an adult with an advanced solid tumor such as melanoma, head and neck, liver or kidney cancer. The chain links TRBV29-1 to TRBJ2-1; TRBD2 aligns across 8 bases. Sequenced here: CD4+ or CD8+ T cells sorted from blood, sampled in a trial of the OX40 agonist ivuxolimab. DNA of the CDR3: TGCAGCGTTGAAGCACGGACTAGCCCCAATGAGCAGTTCTTC. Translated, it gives CSVEARTSPNEQFF.